The rows below give T cell receptor beta chains drawn from one sample of a study of T cell responses to AZD1222 COVID-19 vaccine. Sequencing was performed with immunoSEQ multiplex PCR; in TCRdb, only in-frame clones are kept and a portion is missing. This table has around 140,000 clones, more than 85% appearing once. Sequenced material: peripheral blood, taken on day 0 of AZD1222 vaccination. The receptors stem from an adult in good health. CDR3s include the opening cysteine and the closing phenylalanine or tryptophan. D genes are given only for firm matches. Where a row states a size, it is once, few, many or the class of an expanded clone; other rows omit it.

clone_size	d_call	v_call	j_call	cdr3_aa	cdr3_nt
-	-	TRBV9	TRBJ1-1	CASSPQDFPNTEAFF	TGTGCCAGCAGCCCCCAGGACTTCCCGAACACTGAAGCTTTCTTT
-	-	TRBV4-1	TRBJ1-4	CASSQGHSATNEKLFF	TGCGCCAGCAGCCAAGGACACAGTGCAACTAATGAAAAACTGTTTTTT
-	-	TRBV2	TRBJ1-5	CASGLAGGDQPQHF	TGTGCCAGCGGCCTTGCGGGGGGGGATCAGCCCCAGCATTTT
-	-	TRBV7-8	TRBJ2-5	CASSFGGGETQYF	TGTGCCAGCAGCTTCGGTGGGGGCGAGACCCAGTACTTC
-	-	TRBV9	TRBJ1-2	CASSVGPRRQSDYGYTF	TGTGCCAGCAGCGTTGGTCCCCGACGACAGAGTGACTATGGCTACACCTTC
few	-	TRBV2	TRBJ2-7	CARGSEGGEQYF	TGTGCCAGAGGATCCGAGGGGGGAGAGCAGTACTTC
-	-	TRBV29-1	TRBJ1-2	CSFTRGPDGYTF	TGCAGCTTTACCCGGGGGCCCGATGGCTACACCTTC
-	-	TRBV19	TRBJ1-1	CASSIAWVSRRAFF	TGTGCCAGTAGTATCGCTTGGGTGTCCCGTCGGGCTTTCTTT
-	-	TRBV4-3	TRBJ1-1	CASSQGTGIAEAFF	TGCGCCAGCAGCCAAGGTACAGGGATCGCTGAAGCTTTCTTT
once	-	TRBV12-3/TRBV12-4	TRBJ1-1	CASWSGGEAFF	TGTGCCAGCTGGTCCGGGGGAGAAGCTTTCTTT
-	TRBD2	TRBV30	TRBJ2-1	CAWERGHEQFF	TGTGCCTGGGAGCGGGGTCATGAGCAGTTCTTC
-	-	TRBV15	TRBJ2-7	CATSRELSSSYEQYF	TGTGCCACCAGCAGAGAATTGTCAAGCTCCTACGAGCAGTACTTC
-	-	TRBV5-4	TRBJ1-2	CASSPRTTGLYGYTF	TGTGCCAGCAGCCCTAGAACGACAGGTCTTTATGGCTACACCTTC
once	-	TRBV19	TRBJ1-5	CASSTTGRGSNQPQHF	TGTGCCAGTAGTACAACGGGACGCGGGAGCAATCAGCCCCAGCATTTT
-	-	TRBV28	TRBJ1-5	CASSTRQPQHF	TGTGCCAGCAGTACTAGGCAGCCCCAGCATTTT
-	-	TRBV21-1	TRBJ1-6	CASGYPAGDSPLHF	TGTGCCAGCGGTTATCCCGCTGGGGATTCACCCCTCCACTTT
-	-	TRBV5-3	TRBJ1-6	CARSLAARHRILHF	TGTGCCAGAAGCTTGGCGGCTCGACACCGAATCCTCCACTTT
-	-	TRBV19	TRBJ2-2	CASSLGEPGELFF	TGTGCCAGTAGTCTCGGTGAACCCGGGGAGCTGTTTTTT
once	-	TRBV5-4	TRBJ1-2	CASSLRDSNYGYTF	TGTGCCAGCAGCTTGAGAGACAGTAACTATGGCTACACCTTC
few	TRBD1	TRBV19	TRBJ2-1	CASSIWTGSNNEQFF	TGTGCCAGTAGTATCTGGACAGGGTCTAACAATGAGCAGTTCTTC
-	-	TRBV25-1	TRBJ1-1	CASSEWGTNTEAFF	TGTGCCAGCAGTGAATGGGGGACGAACACTGAAGCTTTCTTT
-	-	TRBV7-9	TRBJ1-2	CASSLEISFYGYTF	TGTGCCAGCAGCTTAGAAATCAGCTTCTATGGCTACACCTTC
-	-	TRBV10-2	TRBJ2-2	CASRRVGTGELFF	TGCGCCAGCAGGAGGGTGGGGACCGGGGAGCTGTTTTTT
-	-	TRBV10-2	TRBJ1-2	CASSETGTAGYGYTF	TGCGCCAGCAGTGAAACGGGGACCGCCGGCTATGGCTACACCTTC
-	TRBD2	TRBV5-8	TRBJ2-3	CASSSGLAGSTDTQYF	TGTGCCAGCAGCTCAGGCCTAGCGGGAAGCACAGATACGCAGTATTTT
-	-	TRBV25-1	TRBJ1-1	CASSLGAGEAFF	TGTGCCAGCAGTCTAGGGGCAGGGGAAGCTTTCTTT
few	-	TRBV7-3	TRBJ2-2	CASSKVGGTGELFF	TGTGCCAGCAGCAAGGTTGGAGGGACCGGGGAGCTGTTTTTT
-	TRBD2	TRBV27	TRBJ2-2	CASTGLRLAGNTGELFF	TGTGCCAGCACCGGTCTCCGACTAGCGGGCAACACCGGGGAGCTGTTTTTT
-	TRBD2	TRBV2	TRBJ2-5	CASDGIRGGQETQYF	TGTGCCAGCGACGGAATCCGGGGGGGCCAAGAGACCCAGTACTTC
-	-	TRBV6-5	TRBJ1-4	CASSKGWTNEKLFF	TGTGCCAGCAGTAAGGGCTGGACTAATGAAAAACTGTTTTTT
-	-	TRBV11-2	TRBJ2-7	CASSSQGSSYEQYF	TGTGCCAGCAGTAGTCAGGGGAGCTCCTACGAGCAGTACTTC
once	TRBD1	TRBV9	TRBJ2-7	CASSGDSLQYEQYF	TGTGCCAGCAGCGGGGACAGTCTCCAATACGAGCAGTACTTC
-	-	TRBV12-3/TRBV12-4	TRBJ1-2	CASSRQQNYGYTF	TGTGCCAGCAGTCGTCAACAGAACTATGGCTACACCTTC
-	TRBD1	TRBV30	TRBJ1-1	CAWSVSLTGWNTEAFF	TGTGCCTGGAGTGTATCCCTGACAGGGTGGAACACTGAAGCTTTCTTT
-	-	TRBV21-1	TRBJ1-1	CASSKEGGAEGTEAFF	TGTGCCAGCAGCAAAGAGGGCGGGGCAGAGGGCACTGAAGCTTTCTTT
-	TRBD1	TRBV3-1/TRBV3-2	TRBJ1-6	CASSQSPGQGKSPLHF	TGTGCCAGCAGCCAATCTCCGGGACAGGGGAAATCACCCCTCCACTTT
-	-	TRBV14	TRBJ1-3	CASSQEISTIYF	TGTGCCAGCAGCCAAGAAATCAGCACCATATATTTT
-	-	TRBV25-1	TRBJ1-1	CASSEFFENTEAFF	TGTGCCAGCAGTGAATTTTTTGAGAACACTGAAGCTTTCTTT
few	-	TRBV7-9	TRBJ2-3	CASSPAGRRGGTQYF	TGTGCCAGCAGCCCCGCGGGACGCCGAGGGGGTACGCAGTATTTT
-	-	TRBV5-5	TRBJ1-1	CASSLRTEAFF	TGTGCCAGCAGCTTGCGGACTGAAGCTTTCTTT
-	TRBD2	TRBV7-8	TRBJ2-5	CASGPRGVKQETQYF	TGTGCCAGCGGCCCCCGGGGGGTTAAGCAAGAGACCCAGTACTTC